This T cell receptor (beta chain) was recorded in a study of T cells in Graves' hyperthyroidism and ophthalmopathy. CDR1 and CDR2 from the germline V gene are SGHTA and FQGNSA. V shed 7 bases and J shed 0 bases, with 9 bases lying between them. The CDR3 length is 13 residues. TCR beta CDR3 sequences were amplified from RNA transcripts. HTBI primers were the set used in a first-round RT-PCR of the TCR CDR3. TCRdb independently ran MiXCR on the multiplex PCR reads; one entry per CDR3 protein. Of around 600,000 distinct CDR3 sequences listed, 14% are singletons. This clonotype was picked up many times. The rearrangement uses TRBV7-2 and TRBJ1-1, with D possibly being TRBD1 (5 bases). The sample consisted of blood. The receptor was derived from a woman aged 18-30 years with Graves' ophthalmopathy. The CDR3 DNA sequence: TGTGCCAGCAAGCGACAGATGAACACTGAAGCTTTCTTT. This translates into CASKRQMNTEAFF.